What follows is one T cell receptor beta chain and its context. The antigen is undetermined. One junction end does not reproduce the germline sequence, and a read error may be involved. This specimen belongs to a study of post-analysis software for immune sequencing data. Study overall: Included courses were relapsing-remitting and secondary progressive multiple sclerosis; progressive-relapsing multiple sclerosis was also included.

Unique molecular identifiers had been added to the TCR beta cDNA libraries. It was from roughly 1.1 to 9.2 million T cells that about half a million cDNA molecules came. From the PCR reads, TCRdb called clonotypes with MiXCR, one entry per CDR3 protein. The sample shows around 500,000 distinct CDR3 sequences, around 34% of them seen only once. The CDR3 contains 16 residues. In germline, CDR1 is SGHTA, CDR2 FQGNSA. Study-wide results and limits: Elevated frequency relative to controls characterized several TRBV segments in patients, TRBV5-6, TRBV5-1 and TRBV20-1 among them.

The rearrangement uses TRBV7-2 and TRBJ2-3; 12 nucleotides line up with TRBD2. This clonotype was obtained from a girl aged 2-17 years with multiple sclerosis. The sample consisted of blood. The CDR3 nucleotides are TGCGCCAGCAGCCCGGGACTAGCGGGCCGCACAGATACGCAGTATTTT. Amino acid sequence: CASSPGLAGRTDTQYF.